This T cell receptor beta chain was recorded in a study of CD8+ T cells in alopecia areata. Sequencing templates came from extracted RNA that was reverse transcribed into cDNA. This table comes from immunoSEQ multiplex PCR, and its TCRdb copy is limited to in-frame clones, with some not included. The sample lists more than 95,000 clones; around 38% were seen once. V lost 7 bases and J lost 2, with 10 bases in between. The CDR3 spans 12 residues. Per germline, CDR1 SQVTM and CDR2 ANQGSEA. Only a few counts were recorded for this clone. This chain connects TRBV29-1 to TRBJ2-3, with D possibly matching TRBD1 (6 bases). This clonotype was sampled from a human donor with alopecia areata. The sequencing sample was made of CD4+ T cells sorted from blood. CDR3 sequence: CSGGQNTDTQYF. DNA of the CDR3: TGCAGCGGAGGACAGAACACAGATACGCAGTATTTT.